Below are 16 T cell receptor beta chains sequenced from a single sample in a study of T cell clonality in common variable immunodeficiency. Whole-study results and caveats: Fewer deletions and N-nucleotide insertions were reportedly seen in common variable immunodeficiency TCR beta sequences.

Sequencing used immunoSEQ multiplex PCR; TCRdb keeps in-frame clones, though not all of them. This sample carries around 20,000 clones, none of them present only once. No antigen has been assigned to these receptors. The sequencing input was peripheral blood mononuclear cells. All receptors come from a human donor with common variable immunodeficiency.

On this clone itself: The read ends 3 residues before the CDR3 terminus; that terminus is restored from the germline J gene. J is TRBJ2-1 and V is TRBV19; 9 nucleotides match TRBD2. Per germline, CDR1 LNHDA and CDR2 SQIVND (reference sequence). This CDR3 contains 19 residues. V trimming: 8 bases; J trimming: 0 bases; junction bases outside the gene matches: 17. The part of the CDR3 DNA that was read is TGTGCCAGTCAGCCGTGGGGGGCGGGGGGGATCGACTCCTACAATGAG. Its protein product is CASQPWGAGGIDSYNE. The whole CDR3 region reads CASQPWGAGGIDSYNEQFF.

The table lists this clone with many counts. The missing CDR3 end, 3 residues past where the read stops, is filled in from the germline J gene. The V gene is TRBV6-2 or TRBV6-3, the J gene TRBJ2-7; 7 bases agree with TRBD2. CDR3 length equals 14 residues. Per the germline V gene, CDR1 is MNHEY and CDR2 is SVGEGT. Losses at the gene ends were 4 bases for V and 2 bases for J; bases not matched to a gene: 5. The CDR3 sequence is CASSSGGGTYEQYF. The sequenced part of the CDR3 DNA is TGTGCCAGCAGTTCTGGCGGGGGTACCTACGAG.

The table lists this clone with many counts. The read comes to an end 3 residues before the CDR3 does, leaving the germline J gene to fill in the end. The rearrangement uses TRBV19 and TRBJ2-3, with TRBD2 identical over 10 bases. Germline loops: CDR1 LNHDA, CDR2 SQIVND (reference sequence). This CDR3 has 18 amino acids. V was pared by 6 bases and J by 3 bases, with 15 bases of the junction left unmatched. CDR3: CASSLGPTSGDSTDTQYF. The CDR3 bases that were read are TGTGCCAGTAGCTTGGGCCCAACTAGCGGGGATTCGACAGATACG.

This clone occurred many times. An end of the junction does not agree with germline; a read error may underlie this. The read gets to within 3 residues of the CDR3 end, and the germline J gene fills in the rest. The rearrangement links TRBV4-2 to TRBJ1-2; TRBD1 matches at 7 bases. The CDR3 consists of 15 residues. Germline loops: CDR1 LGHNA, CDR2 YNFKEQ. The CDR3: CASSHLDRVEGGYTF. The part of the CDR3 DNA that was read is TGCGCCAGCAGCCACCTAGACAGGGTTGAAGGGGGC.

This clone was seen repeatedly, ten times or more. The read ends 3 residues early relative to the CDR3; the germline J gene fills the gap. This rearrangement joins TRBV13 to TRBJ2-3; 11 nucleotides align to TRBD1. CDR3 length: 15 residues. The V segment lost 5 bases and the J segment 2 bases; nucleotides outside the gene matches: 3. Germline V CDR1 and CDR2: PRHDT, FYEKMQ (reference sequence). Incomplete CDR3 DNA: TGTGCCAGCAGCCGGGACAGGGGGAACACAGATACG. Protein sequence: CASSRDRGNTDT. The entire CDR3 is CASSRDRGNTDTQYF.

This clone was counted a few times. The read is 3 residues too short to cover the CDR3 end, so that end is filled in from the germline J gene. The chain uses TRBV13 and TRBJ1-2; 7 bases line up with TRBD1. This CDR3 comprises 15 residues. Germline trimming cut 6 bases from V and 7 bases from J; bases unmatched to any gene: 14. CDR1 and CDR2 (germline): PRHDT, FYEKMQ (reference sequence). The covered CDR3 bases are TGTGCCAGCAGTTTTCACAGGGGAATTTTTCGTGGC. This gives the protein CASSFHRGIFRG. The CDR3 reads in full as CASSFHRGIFRGYTF.

In its sample, this clone was seen many times. The observed sequence ends 3 residues before the CDR3 terminus, with the missing tail filled in from the germline J gene. The V and J genes are TRBV11-2 and TRBJ2-1, with 13 positions matching TRBD2. The CDR3 is made up of 14 amino acids. With 8 bases clipped from V and 5 bases from J, the junction kept 3 bases outside the gene matches. Germline V CDR1 and CDR2: SGHAT, FQNNGV. CDR3 protein: CASRLAGGHNEQFF. CDR3 DNA, as far as it was read: TGTGCCAGCCGACTAGCGGGGGGCCACAATGAG.

At least ten counts were recorded for this clone. The CDR3 end lies 3 residues beyond the end of the read and is filled in from the germline J gene. The V call is TRBV30, the J call TRBJ1-6, with 8 bases fitting TRBD1. Per germline, CDR1 GTSNPN and CDR2 SVGIG (reference sequence). This CDR3 spans 12 amino acids. This CDR3 is CAWSLTGGALHF. The CDR3 DNA, read in part, is TGTGCCTGGAGCCTTACAGGGGGGGCC.

This clone came up many times. The part of the CDR3 DNA that was read is TGTGCCAGCAGCCCGGGACAGGGGAGGAACATT. Translating gives CASSPGQGRNI. Given in full, the CDR3 is CASSPGQGRNIQYF. The chain recombines TRBV7-9 with TRBJ2-4; 10 bases are a match to TRBD1. Read data end 3 residues before the CDR3 end; the end is taken from the germline J gene. The length of the CDR3 is 14 residues. V lost 5 bases and J lost 7; bases outside the gene matches: 5. Per the germline V gene, CDR1 is SEHNR and CDR2 is FQNEAQ (reference sequence). Drawing the rest from reference TRBV7-9 and TRBJ2-4, the complete variable domain is DTGVSQNPRHKITKRGQNVTFRCDPISEHNRLYWYRQTLGQGPEFLTYFQNEAQLEKSRLLSDRFSAERPKGSFSTLEIQRTEQGDSAMYLCASSPGQGRNIQYFGAGTRLSVL.

This clone appeared many times. Sequencing ends 3 residues short of the CDR3 end; the germline J gene provides the rest. The rearrangement joins TRBV7-2 to TRBJ1-2; perhaps TRBD1 as D (5 bases). This CDR3 contains 14 residues. CDR1 is SGHTA, CDR2 FQGNSA, per germline. The V end lost 6 bases, the J end lost 3 bases, and 14 bases lay between the germline ends. The CDR3 sequence is CASRAMGRHYGYTF. The CDR3 DNA, read in part, is TGTGCCAGCAGAGCCATGGGGCGCCACTATGGC.

This clone has a count of ten or more. The sequence runs out 3 residues before the end of the CDR3; the remainder is reconstructed from the germline J gene. The chain is built from TRBV7-2 and TRBJ2-5; D gene ambiguous. Germline lookup yields CDR1 SGHTA and CDR2 FQGNSA. This CDR3 comprises 14 residues. Deletions cut 1 base from V and 1 base from J, with 7 bases between. CDR3 bases read: TGTGCCAGCAGCTTAGAGGTTGGCCAAGAGACC. This sequence encodes CASSLEVGQET. The entire CDR3 sequence reads CASSLEVGQETQYF.

This clone was seen repeatedly, ten times or more. The read gets to within 3 residues of the CDR3 end, and the germline J gene fills in the rest. The chain uses TRBV10-3 and TRBJ1-5; no definite D call. The CDR3 extends over 13 amino acids. V lost 10 bases to trimming and J lost 0 bases, with 10 bases between them. The germline V gene has CDR1 ENHRY and CDR2 SYGVKD. The sequenced CDR3 bases are TGTGCCACCGTAGCCAATAGCAATCAGCCC. Residues: CATVANSNQP. The whole CDR3 protein reads CATVANSNQPQHF.

This clone was observed at least ten times. The read falls 3 residues short of the CDR3 end, and the missing part is taken from the germline J gene. The chain recombines TRBV20-1 with TRBJ2-7; 10 bases are shared with TRBD1. Per germline, CDR1 DFQATT and CDR2 SNEGSKA (reference sequence). The length of the CDR3 is 14 residues. The J segment lost 6 bases and the V segment lost 5 bases, leaving 10 bases of the junction unmatched. The sequenced part of the CDR3 DNA is TGCAGTGCTTTCCGGGACAGGGGAGAGAGCGAG. Amino acids: CSAFRDRGESE. The entire CDR3 sequence reads CSAFRDRGESEQYF.

This clone was counted at least ten times. The sequence runs out 3 residues before the end of the CDR3; the remainder is reconstructed from the germline J gene. The rearrangement joins TRBV19 to TRBJ1-5; 8 nucleotides agree with TRBD1. Germline-derived CDR1 and CDR2 are LNHDA and SQIVND (reference sequence). V was pared by 3 bases and J by 7 bases, with 11 bases of the junction left unmatched. There are 16 residues in the CDR3. Incomplete CDR3 DNA: TGTGCCAGTAGTATTATAAAGGGACAGGTGGGGCAGCCC. It yields the protein CASSIIKGQVGQP. The CDR3 in full is CASSIIKGQVGQPQHF.

This clone was observed many times. The read halts 3 residues ahead of the CDR3 end, with the missing end drawn from the germline J gene. V gene TRBV28 combines with J gene TRBJ2-7; 7 bases are a match to TRBD1. Germline V lookup: CDR1 MDHEN, CDR2 SYDVKM. The trim removed 8 bases at V and 1 base at J, leaving 5 bases unmatched. There are 13 residues in the CDR3. The sequenced part of the CDR3 DNA is TGTGCCAGCGGGTCACAGGGGTCCTACGAG. Translating it yields CASGSQGSYE. The full CDR3 is CASGSQGSYEQYF.

The table lists this clone with many counts. The CDR3 is cut off 3 residues early in the read; its end comes from the germline J gene. This rearrangement joins TRBV11-2 to TRBJ2-5; no reliable D call. Germline CDR1 is SGHAT and CDR2 is FQNNGV. The CDR3 spans 14 residues. V was trimmed by 1 base and J by 1 base, leaving 7 bases between them. CDR3 sequence: CASSLGGFQETQYF. CDR3 bases read: TGTGCCAGCAGCTTAGGTGGCTTCCAAGAGACC.